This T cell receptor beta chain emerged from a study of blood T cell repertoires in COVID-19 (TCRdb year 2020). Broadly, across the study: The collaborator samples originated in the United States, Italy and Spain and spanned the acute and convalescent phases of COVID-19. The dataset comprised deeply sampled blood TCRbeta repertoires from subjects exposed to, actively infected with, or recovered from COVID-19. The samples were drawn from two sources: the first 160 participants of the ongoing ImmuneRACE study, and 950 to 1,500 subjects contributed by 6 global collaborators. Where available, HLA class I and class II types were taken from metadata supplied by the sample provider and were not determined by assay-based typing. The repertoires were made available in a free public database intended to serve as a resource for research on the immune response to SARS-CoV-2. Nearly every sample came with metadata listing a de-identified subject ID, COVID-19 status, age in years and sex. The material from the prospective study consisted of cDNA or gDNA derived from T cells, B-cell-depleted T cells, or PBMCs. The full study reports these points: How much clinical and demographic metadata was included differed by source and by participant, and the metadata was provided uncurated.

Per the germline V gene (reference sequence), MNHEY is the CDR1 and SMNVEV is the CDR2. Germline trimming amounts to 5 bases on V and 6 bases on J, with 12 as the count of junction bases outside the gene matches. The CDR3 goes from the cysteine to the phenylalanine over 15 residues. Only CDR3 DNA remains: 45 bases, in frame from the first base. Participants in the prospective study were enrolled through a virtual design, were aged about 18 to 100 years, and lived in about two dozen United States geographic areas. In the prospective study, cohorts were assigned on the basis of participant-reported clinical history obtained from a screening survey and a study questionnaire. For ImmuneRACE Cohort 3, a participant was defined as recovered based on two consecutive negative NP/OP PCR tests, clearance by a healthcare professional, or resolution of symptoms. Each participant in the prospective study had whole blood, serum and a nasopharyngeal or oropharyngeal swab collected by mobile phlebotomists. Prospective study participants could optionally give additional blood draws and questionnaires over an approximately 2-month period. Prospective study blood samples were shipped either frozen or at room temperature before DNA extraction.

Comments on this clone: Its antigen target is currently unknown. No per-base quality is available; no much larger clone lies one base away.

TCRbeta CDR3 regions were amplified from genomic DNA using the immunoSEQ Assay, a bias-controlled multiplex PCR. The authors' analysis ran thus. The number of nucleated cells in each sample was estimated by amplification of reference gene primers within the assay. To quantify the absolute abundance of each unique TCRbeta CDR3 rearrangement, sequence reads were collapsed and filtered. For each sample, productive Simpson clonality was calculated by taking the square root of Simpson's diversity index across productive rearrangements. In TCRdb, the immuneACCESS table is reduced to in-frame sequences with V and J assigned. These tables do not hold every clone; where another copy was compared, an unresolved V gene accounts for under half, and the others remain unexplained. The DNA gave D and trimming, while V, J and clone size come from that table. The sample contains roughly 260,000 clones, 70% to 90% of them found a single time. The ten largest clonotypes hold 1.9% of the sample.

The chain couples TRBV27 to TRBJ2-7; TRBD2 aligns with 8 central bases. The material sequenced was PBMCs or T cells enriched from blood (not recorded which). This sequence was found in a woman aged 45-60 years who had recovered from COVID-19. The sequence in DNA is TGTGCCAGCAGTAGGAGGAGCGGGAGTATCGGCGAGCAGTACTTC. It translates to CASSRRSGSIGEQYF.